Shown below are 13 T cell receptor beta chains from a single sample sequenced in a study of shared clonotypes between healthy human individuals. The data were produced by immunoSEQ multiplex PCR, yet TCRdb's version contains in-frame clones alone and is incomplete. Seen here are 1,500,000 or so clones, approximately 98.5% observed once, and the top ten hold approximately 0.4%. The specimen was naive CD4+ T cells sorted from blood. Subset indicated: CD45RA+ positively selected. Source of these receptors: a man aged 30 to 45 in good health.

The chain employs TRBV7-2 and TRBJ2-7; D is undetermined. Per the germline V gene, CDR1 is SGHTA and CDR2 is FQGNSA. This CDR3 has 14 amino acids. V was pared by 2 bases and J by 3 bases, with 11 bases between. CDR3 residues: CASSLRAEYYEQYF. As DNA, the CDR3 is TGTGCCAGCAGCTTAAGGGCGGAGTACTACGAGCAGTACTTC.

The V and J genes are TRBV28 and TRBJ2-5; D remains unclear. Per germline, CDR1 MDHEN and CDR2 SYDVKM. Trimming removed 8 bases at V and 5 bases at J, with 12 bases between. The CDR3 sequence is 12 residues long. CDR3 loop: CASVTSGETQYF. CDR3 DNA sequence: TGTGCCAGCGTAACAAGTGGCGAGACCCAGTACTTC. Complete variable domain (other parts from reference TRBV28 and TRBJ2-5): DVKVTQSSRYLVKRTGEKVFLECVQDMDHENMFWYRQDPGLGLRLIYFSYDVKMKEKGDIPEGYSVSREKKERFSLILESASTNQTSMYLCASVTSGETQYFGPGTRLLVL.

This chain links TRBV10-3 with TRBJ2-7, with 7 positions matching TRBD1. Trimming removed 4 bases from V and 0 bases from J; junction bases left unmatched: 9. CDR3 length: 16 residues. The V gene's germline CDR1 is ENHRY and CDR2 SYGVKD. The CDR3 DNA reads TGTGCCATCAGTGGGGAAGGACAGGCTTTCTCCTACGAGCAGTACTTC. It is translated as CAISGEGQAFSYEQYF.

DNA of the CDR3: TGTGCCAGCAGCCCCGCCCCGGGACTTCAAGAGACCCAGTACTTC. Its protein product is CASSPAPGLQETQYF. The chain combines TRBV7-9 with TRBJ2-5; TRBD2 might be the D (6 bases). CDR3 size: 15 residues. V lost 5 bases to trimming and J lost 2 bases, with 15 bases between them. The germline CDR1 and CDR2 sequences are SEHNR and FQNEAQ (reference sequence).

The rearrangement joins TRBV27 to TRBJ2-7; 7 bases fit TRBD2. This CDR3 is 13 amino acids long. The germline V gene encodes CDR1 MNHEY and CDR2 SMNVEV (reference sequence). V was clipped by 6 bases and J by 2 bases; unmatched bases: 4. CDR3: CASRGLVPYEQYF. The DNA of the CDR3 is TGTGCCAGCAGAGGACTAGTCCCCTACGAGCAGTACTTC.

The rearrangement joins TRBV7-2 to TRBJ2-6; D may be TRBD2 (5 bases). Germline V gene sequence: CDR1 SGHTA, CDR2 FQGNSA. The CDR3 runs 18 residues. V was cut by 5 bases and J by 0 bases, with 17 bases left in between. DNA of the CDR3: TGTGCCAGCAGCGTAACAAGGACTGCCCACTCTGGGGCCAACGTCCTGACTTTC. Translation gives CASSVTRTAHSGANVLTF.

The rearrangement uses TRBV9 and TRBJ1-4; D unclear. The CDR3 runs to 16 residues. The V end was cut by 4 bases, the J end by 5 bases, with 18 bases between. Germline CDR1 SGDLS, CDR2 YYNGEE. The CDR3 region is CASSPLALDVNEKLFF. The CDR3 DNA sequence: TGTGCCAGCAGCCCGTTGGCGTTGGACGTGAATGAAAAACTGTTTTTT.

This chain connects TRBV15 to TRBJ2-1; a weak D match, TRBD2 (6 bases). V lost 0 bases and J 6 bases, leaving 15 bases between the germline ends. The germline gives CDR1 LNHNV, CDR2 YYDKDF (reference sequence). This CDR3 contains 16 residues. CDR3 protein: CATSRDRDWGSNEQFF. In nucleotides, the CDR3 is TGTGCCACCAGCAGAGACCGGGACTGGGGAAGCAATGAGCAGTTCTTC.

The CDR3 DNA follows: TGTGCCAGCAGCTTAGCTCCGGCGATGAACACTGAAGCTTTCTTT. Translated, it gives CASSLAPAMNTEAFF. The chain joins TRBV7-8 to TRBJ1-1, with D uncertain. V lost 0 bases and J 0 bases, leaving 8 bases between the germline ends. Germline V gene data show CDR1 as SGHVS and CDR2 as FQNEAQ. This CDR3 has 15 residues.

The chain uses TRBV11-2 and TRBJ2-2; D perhaps matches TRBD2 (6 bases). V was shortened by 8 bases and J by 2 bases, with 21 bases between the two germline ends. Germline V gene data show CDR1 as SGHAT and CDR2 as FQNNGV. The CDR3 is made up of 17 amino acids. DNA of the CDR3: TGTGCCAGCGGCTACCTTCGGGGAGGAACAAACACCGGGGAGCTGTTTTTT. Protein product: CASGYLRGGTNTGELFF.

This chain links TRBV10-3 with TRBJ2-7, with unresolved D. Germline V gives CDR1 ENHRY, CDR2 SYGVKD. The V end was cut by 0 bases, the J end by 7 bases, with 13 bases between. The CDR3 consists of 14 residues. The CDR3 reads CAISESPSLGEQYF. The CDR3 DNA is TGTGCCATCAGTGAGTCGCCGAGCCTTGGGGAGCAGTACTTC.

The chain carries TRBV28 and TRBJ1-1, with D possibly matching TRBD1 (5 bases). V lost 1 base to trimming and J lost 0 bases, with 12 bases between them. The germline gives CDR1 MDHEN, CDR2 SYDVKM. The CDR3 loop spans 16 amino acids. In DNA, the CDR3 is TGTGCCAGCAGTTTATTGGGGGATCTGGTGAACACTGAAGCTTTCTTT. As protein: CASSLLGDLVNTEAFF.

The chain employs TRBV28 and TRBJ2-7; no clear D gene. V was cut by 2 bases and J by 0 bases, with 5 bases left in between. Per the germline V gene, CDR1 is MDHEN and CDR2 is SYDVKM. This CDR3 contains 13 residues. In nucleotides, the CDR3 is TGTGCCAGCAGTTTAGCAGCCTCCTACGAGCAGTACTTC. Encoded protein: CASSLAASYEQYF.